Below are 20 T cell receptor beta chains sequenced from a single sample in a study of cytomegalovirus exposure and HLA in healthy donors. PCR involved 60 Vbeta and 13 Jbeta primers. Generated by immunoSEQ multiplex PCR, the TCRdb table keeps only in-frame clones and is missing some. The sample data list more than 45,000 clones. Specimen: PBMCs. The receptors stem from a middle-aged woman in good health and CMV-seronegative.

V usage is TRBV2 and J usage is TRBJ1-3; D is uncertain. V was pared by 3 bases and J by 0 bases, with 12 bases between. CDR1 is SNHLY and CDR2 is FYNNEI in the germline V gene. The CDR3 sequence is 16 residues long. The CDR3 protein is CASSEGGPFSGNTIYF. CDR3 DNA: TGTGCCAGCAGTGAGGGAGGTCCCTTCTCTGGAAACACCATATATTTT.

This chain uses TRBV5-6 with TRBJ2-6, with a weak D call TRBD1 (5 bases). The V gene lost 4 bases and the J gene lost 4 bases, with 21 bases spanning the gap. The CDR3 contains 18 residues. Germline CDR1 SGHDT, CDR2 YYEEEE. The CDR3 reads CASSDSQGIPLGANVLTF. Written as DNA, the CDR3 is TGTGCCAGCAGCGACTCGCAGGGTATTCCTTTAGGGGCCAACGTCCTGACTTTC.

J is TRBJ1-1 and V is TRBV30, with TRBD1 matching 7 bases. After removal of 1 base from V and 5 bases from J, the junction contained 10 bases not matched to a gene. The CDR3 extends over 15 amino acids. Germline CDR1 reads GTSNPN; CDR2 reads SVGIG (reference sequence). The CDR3 is CAWSGRGRQRTEAFF. The CDR3 nucleotides read TGTGCCTGGAGTGGTAGGGGGCGTCAGAGGACTGAAGCTTTCTTT.

The chain joins TRBV6-6 to TRBJ1-1; 7 bases map to TRBD1. Germline-derived CDR1 and CDR2 are MNHNY and SVGAGI (reference sequence). The junction had 5 bases not matched to a gene; V was cut back by 6 bases and J by 7 bases. The CDR3 spans 12 residues. The chain's CDR3 is CASSRQGYEAFF. CDR3 in DNA: TGTGCCAGCAGCCGACAGGGCTATGAAGCTTTCTTT.

The chain uses TRBV28 and TRBJ2-5, with 7 bases lining up with TRBD2. Trimming took 2 bases from V and 2 from J; bases not matched to a gene: 14. Germline-derived CDR1 and CDR2 are MDHEN and SYDVKM. This CDR3 comprises 18 residues. CDR3 coding DNA: TGTGCCAGCAGTTTACCCCCAGGAGGGCGGGGAGGGCAAGAGACCCAGTACTTC. This translates into CASSLPPGGRGGQETQYF.

V is TRBV5-6 and J is TRBJ1-2; tentative D call: TRBD1 (5 bases). The CDR3 is 16 residues long. V was cut by 0 bases and J by 6 bases, with 18 bases left in between. The germline gives CDR1 SGHDT, CDR2 YYEEEE. CDR3 amino acids: CASSLALRGEVDGYTF. As DNA, the CDR3 is TGTGCCAGCAGCTTGGCCCTTAGAGGGGAGGTGGATGGCTACACCTTC.

V usage is TRBV19 and J usage is TRBJ1-1; 11 bases match TRBD1. This CDR3 region has 17 residues. Trimming took 1 base from V and 1 from J; bases not matched to a gene: 5. Germline lookup yields CDR1 LNHDA and CDR2 SQIVND (reference sequence). CDR3 DNA: TGTGCCAGTAGTATAGGAGGACAGGGGGCGGCGAACACTGAAGCTTTCTTT. Amino acid sequence: CASSIGGQGAANTEAFF. Complete variable domain (other parts from reference TRBV19 and TRBJ1-1): DGGITQSPKYLFRKEGQNVTLSCEQNLNHDAMYWYRQDPGQGLRLIYYSQIVNDFQKGDIAEGYSVSREKKESFPLTVTSAQKNPTAFYLCASSIGGQGAANTEAFFGQGTRLTVV.

Comment on this clone: Sequence at one end of the junction differs from germline and may be a read error. This chain connects TRBV7-7 to TRBJ2-1, with 8 nucleotides matching TRBD1. The length of the CDR3 is 15 residues. Germline loops: CDR1 SSHAT, CDR2 FNYEAQ (reference sequence). Here the CDR3 reads CASSLDRASYNEQFF. The CDR3 region has the DNA TGTGCTAGCAGCTTGGACAGGGCCTCCTACAATGAGCAGTTCTTC.

The chain uses TRBV4-2 and TRBJ2-2, with D possibly being TRBD2 (6 bases). Trimming left V 0 bases short and J 5 bases short, with 13 bases between. There are 16 residues in the CDR3. Germline lookup yields CDR1 LGHNA and CDR2 YNFKEQ. Written as DNA, the CDR3 is TGTGCCAGCAGCCAAGAGGTGGGAGGTGGGACCGGGGAGCTGTTTTTT. As protein: CASSQEVGGGTGELFF.

The chain uses TRBV6-1 and TRBJ2-7; 9 positions agree with TRBD2. V was pared by 3 bases and J by 0 bases, with 6 bases of the junction left unmatched. Per the germline V gene, CDR1 is MNHNS and CDR2 is SASEGT. The CDR3 totals 16 residues. DNA of the CDR3: TGTGCCAGCAGTGAGCTTAGCGGGAGCCCCTCCTACGAGCAGTACTTC. This sequence encodes CASSELSGSPSYEQYF.

The rearrangement uses TRBV25-1 and TRBJ2-7; 7 bases map to TRBD1. The CDR3 runs 12 residues. V lost 8 bases and J lost 3; bases outside the gene matches: 4. The germline gives CDR1 MGHDK, CDR2 SYGVNS. The CDR3 sequence: CASGDSHYEQYF. Written as DNA, the CDR3 is TGTGCCAGCGGGGACAGTCACTACGAGCAGTACTTC.

The chain recombines TRBV4-3 with TRBJ1-3; D uncertain. V lost 0 bases and J 3 bases, leaving 6 bases between the germline ends. CDR1 and CDR2 from the germline V gene are LGHNA and YSLEER. The CDR3 contains 14 residues. CDR3 nucleotides: TGCGCCAGCAGCCAAGAAACTGTTGGAAACACCATATATTTT. This translates into CASSQETVGNTIYF.

J is TRBJ2-5 and V is TRBV2; D remains ambiguous. The CDR3 extends over 12 amino acids. With 4 bases removed from V and 5 bases from J, the gap between germline ends came to 8 bases. In germline, CDR1 is SNHLY, CDR2 FYNNEI. The CDR3 reads CASSVNGETQYF. CDR3 in DNA: TGTGCCAGCAGTGTAAACGGGGAGACCCAGTACTTC.

The J gene is TRBJ2-5, the V gene TRBV7-2, with 8 bases matching TRBD2. Losses at the gene ends were 1 base for V and 5 bases for J; bases not matched to a gene: 6. Germline V lookup: CDR1 SGHTA, CDR2 FQGNSA. The CDR3 has 15 residues. CDR3 in DNA: TGTGCCAGCAGCTTAGTGAACGGGGGGGCGGAGACCCAGTACTTC. Translated: CASSLVNGGAETQYF.

The CDR3 loop is CATSRAGGSYNEQFF. CDR3 coding DNA: TGCGCCACTTCCCGCGCCGGTGGCTCCTACAATGAGCAGTTCTTC. The chain links TRBV5-1 to TRBJ2-1, with unresolved D. CDR3 size: 15 residues. Germline-derived CDR1 and CDR2 are SGHRS and YFSETQ. Trimming stripped 9 bases from V and 0 bases from J, with 16 bases between.

The J gene is TRBJ1-2, the V gene TRBV7-9; D is perhaps TRBD1 (6 bases). The germline V and J ends were trimmed by 5 bases and 6 bases, with 16 bases remaining between them. Germline values: CDR1 SEHNR, CDR2 FQNEAQ (reference sequence). This CDR3 comprises 14 residues. CDR3 region: CASSPQGQLNGYTF. The CDR3 DNA is TGTGCCAGCAGCCCCCAGGGACAACTAAATGGCTACACCTTC.

The rearrangement joins TRBV30 to TRBJ1-2, with no clear D. Per the germline V gene, CDR1 is GTSNPN and CDR2 is SVGIG (reference sequence). This CDR3 is built from 13 residues. The V gene lost 3 bases and the J gene lost 8 bases, with 16 bases spanning the gap. The CDR3 sequence is CAWSRDSWAGYTF. In DNA form, the CDR3 reads TGTGCCTGGAGCCGGGATAGCTGGGCCGGCTACACCTTC.

This chain links TRBV7-9 with TRBJ2-1, with a weak D call TRBD2 (5 bases). This CDR3 comprises 16 residues. V gave up 1 base and J gave up 5 bases, with 15 bases separating them. The germline V gene encodes CDR1 SEHNR and CDR2 FQNEAQ (reference sequence). This CDR3 reads CASSLVSSSPDNEQFF. The CDR3 coding sequence is TGTGCCAGCAGCTTAGTTAGTTCTAGCCCCGACAATGAGCAGTTCTTC.

The chain's CDR3 is CASSEYPGNQPQHF. The DNA for the CDR3 is TGTGCCAGCAGTGAATATCCAGGCAATCAGCCCCAGCATTTT. The rearrangement links TRBV6-1 to TRBJ1-5; D is unclear. Deletions cut 2 bases from V and 2 bases from J, with 7 bases between. Germline-derived CDR1 and CDR2 are MNHNS and SASEGT. The CDR3 consists of 14 residues.

The V gene is TRBV6-5, the J gene TRBJ2-1; TRBD2 aligns across 9 bases. The CDR3 runs to 15 residues. Germline V gives CDR1 MNHEY, CDR2 SVGAGI. V lost 6 bases to trimming and J lost 0 bases; unmatched junction nucleotides: 3. CDR3 region: CASSRTSVSYNEQFF. The CDR3 DNA follows: TGTGCCAGCAGCCGGACTAGCGTCTCCTACAATGAGCAGTTCTTC.